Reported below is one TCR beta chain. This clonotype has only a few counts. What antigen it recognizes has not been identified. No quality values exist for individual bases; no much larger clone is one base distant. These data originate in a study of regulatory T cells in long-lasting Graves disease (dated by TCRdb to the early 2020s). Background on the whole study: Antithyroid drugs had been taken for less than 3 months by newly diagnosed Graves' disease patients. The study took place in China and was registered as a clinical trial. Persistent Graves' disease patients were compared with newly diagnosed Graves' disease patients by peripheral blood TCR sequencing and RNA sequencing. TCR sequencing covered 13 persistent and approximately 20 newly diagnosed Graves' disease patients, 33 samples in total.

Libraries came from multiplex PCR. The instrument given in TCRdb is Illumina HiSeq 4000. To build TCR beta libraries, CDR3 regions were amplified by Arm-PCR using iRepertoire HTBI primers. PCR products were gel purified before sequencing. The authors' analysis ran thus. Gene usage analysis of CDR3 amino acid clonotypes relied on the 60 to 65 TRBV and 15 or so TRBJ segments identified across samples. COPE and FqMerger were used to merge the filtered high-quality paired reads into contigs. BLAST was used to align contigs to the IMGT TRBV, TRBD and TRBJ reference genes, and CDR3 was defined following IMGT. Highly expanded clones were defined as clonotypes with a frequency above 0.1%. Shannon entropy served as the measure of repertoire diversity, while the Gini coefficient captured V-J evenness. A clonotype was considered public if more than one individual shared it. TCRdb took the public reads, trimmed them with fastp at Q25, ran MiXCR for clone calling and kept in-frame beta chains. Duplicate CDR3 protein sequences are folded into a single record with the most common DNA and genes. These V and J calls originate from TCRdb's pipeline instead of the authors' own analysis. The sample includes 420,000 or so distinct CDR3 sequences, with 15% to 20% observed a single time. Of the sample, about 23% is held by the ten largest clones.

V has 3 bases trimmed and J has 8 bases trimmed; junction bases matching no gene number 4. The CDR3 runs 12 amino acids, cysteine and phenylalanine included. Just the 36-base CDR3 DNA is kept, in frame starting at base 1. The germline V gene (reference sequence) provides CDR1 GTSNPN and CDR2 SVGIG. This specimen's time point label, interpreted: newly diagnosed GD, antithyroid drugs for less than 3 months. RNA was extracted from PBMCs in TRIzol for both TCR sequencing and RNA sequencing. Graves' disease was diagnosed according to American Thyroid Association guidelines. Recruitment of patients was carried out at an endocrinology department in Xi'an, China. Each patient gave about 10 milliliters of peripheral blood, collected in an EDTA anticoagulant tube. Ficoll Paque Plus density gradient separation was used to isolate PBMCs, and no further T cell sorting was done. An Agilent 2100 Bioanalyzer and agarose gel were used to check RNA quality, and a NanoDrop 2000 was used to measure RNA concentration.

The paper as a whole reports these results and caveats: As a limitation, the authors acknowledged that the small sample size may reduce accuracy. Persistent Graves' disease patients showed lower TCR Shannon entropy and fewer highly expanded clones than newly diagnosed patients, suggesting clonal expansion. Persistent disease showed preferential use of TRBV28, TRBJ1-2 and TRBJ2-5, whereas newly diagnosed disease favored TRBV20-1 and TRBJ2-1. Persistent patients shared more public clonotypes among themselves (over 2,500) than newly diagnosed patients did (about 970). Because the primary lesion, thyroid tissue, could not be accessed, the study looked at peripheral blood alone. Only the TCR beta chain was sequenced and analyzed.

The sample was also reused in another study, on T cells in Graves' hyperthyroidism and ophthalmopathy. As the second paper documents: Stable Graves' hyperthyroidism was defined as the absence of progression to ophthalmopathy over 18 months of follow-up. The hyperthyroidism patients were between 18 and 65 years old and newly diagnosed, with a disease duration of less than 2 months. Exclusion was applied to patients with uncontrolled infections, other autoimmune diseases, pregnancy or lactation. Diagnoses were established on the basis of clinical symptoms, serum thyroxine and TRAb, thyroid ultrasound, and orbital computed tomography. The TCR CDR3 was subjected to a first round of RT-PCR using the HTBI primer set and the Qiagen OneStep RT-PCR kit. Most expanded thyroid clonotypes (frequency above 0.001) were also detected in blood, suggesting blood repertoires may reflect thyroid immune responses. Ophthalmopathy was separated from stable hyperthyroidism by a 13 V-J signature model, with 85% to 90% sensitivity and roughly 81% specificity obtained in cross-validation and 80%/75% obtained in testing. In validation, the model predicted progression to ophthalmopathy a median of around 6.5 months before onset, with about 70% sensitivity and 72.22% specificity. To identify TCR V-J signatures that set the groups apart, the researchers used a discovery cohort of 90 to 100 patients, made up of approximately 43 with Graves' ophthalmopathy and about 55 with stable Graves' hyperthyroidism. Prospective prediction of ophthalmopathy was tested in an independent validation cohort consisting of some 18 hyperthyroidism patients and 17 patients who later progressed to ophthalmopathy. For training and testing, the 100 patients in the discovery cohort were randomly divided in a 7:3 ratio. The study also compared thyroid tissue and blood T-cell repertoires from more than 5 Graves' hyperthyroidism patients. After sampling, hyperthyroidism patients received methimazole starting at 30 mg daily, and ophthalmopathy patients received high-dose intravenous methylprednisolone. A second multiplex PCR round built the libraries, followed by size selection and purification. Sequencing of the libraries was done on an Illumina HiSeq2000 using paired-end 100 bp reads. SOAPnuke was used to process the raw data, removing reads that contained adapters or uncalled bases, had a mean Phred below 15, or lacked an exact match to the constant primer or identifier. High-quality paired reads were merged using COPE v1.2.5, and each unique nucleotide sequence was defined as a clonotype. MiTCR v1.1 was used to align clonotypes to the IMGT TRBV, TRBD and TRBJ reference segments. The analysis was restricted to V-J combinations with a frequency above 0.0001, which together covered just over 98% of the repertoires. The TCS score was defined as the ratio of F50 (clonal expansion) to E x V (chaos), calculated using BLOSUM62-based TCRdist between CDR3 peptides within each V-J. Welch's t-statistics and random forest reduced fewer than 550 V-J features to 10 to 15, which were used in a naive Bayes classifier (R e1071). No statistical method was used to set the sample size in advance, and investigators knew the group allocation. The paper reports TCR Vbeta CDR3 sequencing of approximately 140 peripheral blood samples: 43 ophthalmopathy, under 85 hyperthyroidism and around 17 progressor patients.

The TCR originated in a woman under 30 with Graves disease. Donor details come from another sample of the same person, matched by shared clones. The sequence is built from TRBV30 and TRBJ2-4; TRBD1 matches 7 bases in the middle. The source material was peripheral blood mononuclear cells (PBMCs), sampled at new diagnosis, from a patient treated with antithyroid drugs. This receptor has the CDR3 CAWSWDSHIQYF. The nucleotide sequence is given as TGTGCCTGGAGCTGGGACAGCCACATTCAGTACTTC.